Detailed here is one T cell receptor beta chain. Its antigen has not been determined. One base away there is no much larger clone; base qualities are not given. This entry belongs to a study of blood T cell repertoires in COVID-19 (TCRdb year 2020). A note on the overall study: Samples covering the acute and convalescent phases of COVID-19 were provided by collaborators in the United States, Italy and Spain. The sample metadata nearly always contained a de-identified subject ID, COVID-19 status, age in years and sex. The samples were drawn from two sources: the first 160 participants of the ongoing ImmuneRACE study, and 1,254 subjects contributed by 6 global collaborators. Where HLA class I and class II types were available, the types were taken from metadata supplied by the sample provider, not from assay-based typing. The dataset comprised deeply sampled blood TCRbeta repertoires from subjects exposed to, actively infected with, or recovered from COVID-19. The prospective study material was composed of cDNA or gDNA derived from T cells, B-cell-depleted T cells, or PBMCs. The repertoires were released in a freely available public database meant as a resource for research on the immune response to SARS-CoV-2.

TCRbeta CDR3 regions were amplified from genomic DNA using the immunoSEQ Assay, a bias-controlled multiplex PCR. The paper's data handling went like this. The number of nucleated cells in each sample was estimated from the amplification of reference gene primers within the assay. To quantify the absolute abundance of each unique TCRbeta CDR3 rearrangement, sequence reads were collapsed and filtered. Productive Simpson clonality was computed per sample as the square root of Simpson's diversity index over productive rearrangements. As stored in TCRdb, this immuneACCESS dataset retains in-frame rearrangements with V and J assigned. A fraction of the clones does not appear; measured against another copy, unresolved V genes explain less than half of the discrepancy, and the remainder lacks a known reason. The V and J calls and clone size come from that table; D and trimming were worked out from the DNA. A total of roughly 230,000 clones appear in this sample, 81% of them only once. Of the sample, roughly 8% falls within the top ten clones.

Study-wide conclusions, independent of this receptor: The amount of clinical and demographic metadata varied by source and participant and was provided uncurated.

V lost 8 bases and J lost 8 bases; the stretch between them is 25 bases long. CDR1 MDHEN and CDR2 SYDVKM were looked up in the germline V gene. Inclusive of the bounding cysteine and phenylalanine, the CDR3 is 16 residues long. Only the CDR3 DNA stays, 48 bases, in frame from base 1. Collaborating institutions collected whole blood in K2EDTA tubes following their own protocols. For TCRbeta analysis, collaborator samples were shipped as frozen whole blood, as isolated PBMCs, or as DNA extracted from either sample type. The V and J segments used are TRBV28 and TRBJ2-1; TRBD1 is possibly the D segment (6 matching bases). Sequencing was carried out using peripheral blood. The sequence came from a woman of 80 years or more with acute or convalescent COVID-19. The CDR3 region reads CASPGQNDNLGDEQFF. The nucleotides read TGTGCCAGCCCGGGACAAAATGACAACTTGGGGGATGAGCAGTTCTTC. When the CDR3 is completed using the reference TRBV28 and TRBJ2-1 genes on either side, the full variable domain is DVKVTQSSRYLVKRTGEKVFLECVQDMDHENMFWYRQDPGLGLRLIYFSYDVKMKEKGDIPEGYSVSREKKERFSLILESASTNQTSMYLCASPGQNDNLGDEQFFGPGTRLTVL.